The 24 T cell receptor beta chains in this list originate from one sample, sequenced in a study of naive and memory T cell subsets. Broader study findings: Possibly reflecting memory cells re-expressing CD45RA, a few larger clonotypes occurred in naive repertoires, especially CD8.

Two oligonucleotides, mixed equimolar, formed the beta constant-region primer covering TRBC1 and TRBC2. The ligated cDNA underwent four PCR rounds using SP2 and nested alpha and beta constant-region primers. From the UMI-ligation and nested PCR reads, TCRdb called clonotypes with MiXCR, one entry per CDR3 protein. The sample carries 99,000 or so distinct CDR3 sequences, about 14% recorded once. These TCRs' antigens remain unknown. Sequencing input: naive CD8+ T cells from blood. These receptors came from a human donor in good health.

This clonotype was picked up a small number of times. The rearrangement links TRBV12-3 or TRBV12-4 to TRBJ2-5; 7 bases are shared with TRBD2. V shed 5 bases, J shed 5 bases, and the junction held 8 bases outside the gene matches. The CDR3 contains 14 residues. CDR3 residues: CASSQLGRAETQYF. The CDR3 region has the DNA TGTGCCAGCAGTCAACTAGGGAGGGCGGAGACCCAGTACTTC.

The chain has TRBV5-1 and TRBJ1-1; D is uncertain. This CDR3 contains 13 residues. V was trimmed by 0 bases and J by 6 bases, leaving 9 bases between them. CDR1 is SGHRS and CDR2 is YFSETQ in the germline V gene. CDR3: CASSLEGGAEAFF. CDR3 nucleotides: TGCGCCAGCAGCTTGGAAGGTGGTGCTGAAGCTTTCTTT.

CDR3 bases: TGTGCCAGCAGCTTAAATGACAGGGGAGGGAGAGAGACCCAGTACTTC. Amino acids: CASSLNDRGGRETQYF. The chain joins TRBV7-3 to TRBJ2-5; a weak D match, TRBD1 (8 bases). V lost 1 base, J lost 4 bases, and 16 bases lay in between. The CDR3 length is 16 residues. Germline V lookup: CDR1 SGHTA, CDR2 FQGTGA.

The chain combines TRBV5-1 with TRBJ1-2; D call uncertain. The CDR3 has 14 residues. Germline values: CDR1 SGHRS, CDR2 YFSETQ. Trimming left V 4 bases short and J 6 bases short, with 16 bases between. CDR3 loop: CASSPYEAGDGYTF. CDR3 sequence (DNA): TGCGCCAGCAGCCCCTACGAAGCCGGGGATGGCTACACCTTC.

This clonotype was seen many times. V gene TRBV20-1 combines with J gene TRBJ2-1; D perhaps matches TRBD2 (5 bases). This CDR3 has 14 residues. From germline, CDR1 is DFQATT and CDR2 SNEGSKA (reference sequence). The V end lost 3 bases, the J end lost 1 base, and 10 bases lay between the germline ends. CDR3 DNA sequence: TGCAGTGCTAGGGACCGGGGTTCCTACAATGAGCAGTTCTTC. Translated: CSARDRGSYNEQFF.

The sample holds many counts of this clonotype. CDR3 region: CASSPELAGGSYEQYF. In nucleotides, the CDR3 is TGTGCCAGCAGCCCGGAACTAGCGGGAGGCTCCTACGAGCAGTACTTC. The chain couples TRBV3-1 to TRBJ2-7, with 12 bases that match TRBD2. The germline gives CDR1 LGHDT, CDR2 YNNKEL (reference sequence). V lost 4 bases to trimming and J lost 0 bases; unmatched junction nucleotides: 4. The CDR3 sequence is 16 residues long.

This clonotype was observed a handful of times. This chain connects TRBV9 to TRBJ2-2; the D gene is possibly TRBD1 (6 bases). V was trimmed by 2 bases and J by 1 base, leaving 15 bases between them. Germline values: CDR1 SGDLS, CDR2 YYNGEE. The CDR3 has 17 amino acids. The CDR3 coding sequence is TGTGCCAGCAGCGTTAACCCCGGGACATTGAACACCGGGGAGCTGTTTTTT. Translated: CASSVNPGTLNTGELFF.

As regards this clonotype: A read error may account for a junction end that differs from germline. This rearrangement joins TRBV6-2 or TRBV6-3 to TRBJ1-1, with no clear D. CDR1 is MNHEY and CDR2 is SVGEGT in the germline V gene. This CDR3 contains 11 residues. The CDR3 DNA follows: TGTGCCACCGTAGAGAACAGTGAAGCTTTCTTT. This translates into CATVENSEAFF.

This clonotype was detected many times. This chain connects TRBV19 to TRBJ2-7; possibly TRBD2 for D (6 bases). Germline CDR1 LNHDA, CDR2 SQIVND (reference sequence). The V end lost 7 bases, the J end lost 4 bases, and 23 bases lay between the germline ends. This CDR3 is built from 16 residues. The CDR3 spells CASIIAEDEHVYEQYF. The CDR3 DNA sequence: TGTGCCAGTATCATAGCGGAGGACGAGCACGTGTACGAGCAGTACTTC.

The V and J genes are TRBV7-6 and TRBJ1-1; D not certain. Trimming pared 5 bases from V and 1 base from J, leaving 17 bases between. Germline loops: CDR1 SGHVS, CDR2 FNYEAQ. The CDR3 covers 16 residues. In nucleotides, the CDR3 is TGTGCCAGCAGCCCAACGATTGGACCCTCGAACACTGAAGCTTTCTTT. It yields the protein CASSPTIGPSNTEAFF. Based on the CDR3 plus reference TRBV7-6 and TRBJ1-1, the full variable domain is GAGVSQSPRYKVTKRGQDVALRCDPISGHVSLYWYRQALGQGPEFLTYFNYEAQQDKSGLPNDRFSAERPEGSISTLTIQRTEQRDSAMYRCASSPTIGPSNTEAFFGQGTRLTVV.

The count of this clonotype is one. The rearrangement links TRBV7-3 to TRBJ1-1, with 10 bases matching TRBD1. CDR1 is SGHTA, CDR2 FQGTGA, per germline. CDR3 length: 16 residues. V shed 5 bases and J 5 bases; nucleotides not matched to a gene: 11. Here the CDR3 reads CASSRRTGGGGTEAFF. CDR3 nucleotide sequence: TGTGCCAGCAGCCGACGGACAGGGGGTGGGGGAACTGAAGCTTTCTTT.

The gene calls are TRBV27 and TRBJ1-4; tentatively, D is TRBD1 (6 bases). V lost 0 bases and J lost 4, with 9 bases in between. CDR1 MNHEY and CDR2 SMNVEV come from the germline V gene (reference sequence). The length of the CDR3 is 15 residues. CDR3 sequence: CASSLSAGVNEKLFF. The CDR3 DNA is TGTGCCAGCAGTTTATCTGCAGGGGTTAATGAAAAACTGTTTTTT.

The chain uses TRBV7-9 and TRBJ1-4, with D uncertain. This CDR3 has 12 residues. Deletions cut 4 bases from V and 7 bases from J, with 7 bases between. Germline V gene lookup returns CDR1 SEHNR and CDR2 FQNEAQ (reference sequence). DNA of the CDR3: TGTGCCAGCAGCTCTTCGCTTGAAAAACTGTTTTTT. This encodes CASSSSLEKLFF. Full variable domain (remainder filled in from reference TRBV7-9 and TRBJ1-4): DTGVSQNPRHKITKRGQNVTFRCDPISEHNRLYWYRQTLGQGPEFLTYFQNEAQLEKSRLLSDRFSAERPKGSFSTLEIQRTEQGDSAMYLCASSSSLEKLFFGSGTQLSVL.

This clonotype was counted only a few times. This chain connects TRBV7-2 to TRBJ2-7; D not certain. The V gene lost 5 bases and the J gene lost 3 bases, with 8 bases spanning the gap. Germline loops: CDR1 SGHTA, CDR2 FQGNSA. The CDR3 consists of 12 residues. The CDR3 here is CASSPMGYEQYF. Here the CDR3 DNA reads TGTGCCAGCAGCCCCATGGGCTACGAGCAGTACTTC. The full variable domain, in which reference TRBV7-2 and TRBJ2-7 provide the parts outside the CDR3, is GAGVSQSPSNKVTEKGKDVELRCDPISGHTALYWYRQSLGQGLEFLIYFQGNSAPDKSGLPSDRFSAERTGGSVSTLTIQRTQQEDSAVYLCASSPMGYEQYFGPGTRLTVT.

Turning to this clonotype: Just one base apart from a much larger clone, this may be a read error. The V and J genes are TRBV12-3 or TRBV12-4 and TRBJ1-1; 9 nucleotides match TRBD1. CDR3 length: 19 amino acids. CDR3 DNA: TGTGCCAGCAGTTGGTCCCGGGACAGGGATCTAGGCATGAACACTGAATCTTTCTTT. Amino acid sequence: CASSWSRDRDLGMNTESFF.

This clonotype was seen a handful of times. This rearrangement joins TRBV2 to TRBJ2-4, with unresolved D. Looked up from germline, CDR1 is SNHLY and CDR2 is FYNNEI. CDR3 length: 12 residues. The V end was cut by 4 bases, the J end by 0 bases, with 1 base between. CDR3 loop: CASSAAKNIQYF. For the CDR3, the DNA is TGTGCCAGCAGTGCAGCCAAAAACATTCAGTACTTC.

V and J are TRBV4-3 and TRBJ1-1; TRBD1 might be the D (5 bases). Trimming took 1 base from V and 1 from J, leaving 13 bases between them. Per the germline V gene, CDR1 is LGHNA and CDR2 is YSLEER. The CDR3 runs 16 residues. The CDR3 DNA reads TGCGCCAGCAGCCAAGCGTATTATGGGGGGAACACTGAAGCTTTCTTT. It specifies CASSQAYYGGNTEAFF.

The CDR3 loop reads CASSQRIRDRSTDTQYF. The CDR3 DNA follows: TGTGCCAGCAGCCAGAGAATCCGGGACAGGAGCACAGATACGCAGTATTTT. The chain couples TRBV3-1 to TRBJ2-3; TRBD1 agrees at 8 bases. This CDR3 spans 17 amino acids. Germline lookup yields CDR1 LGHDT and CDR2 YNNKEL (reference sequence). Trimming took 3 bases from V and 0 from J; bases not matched to a gene: 8.

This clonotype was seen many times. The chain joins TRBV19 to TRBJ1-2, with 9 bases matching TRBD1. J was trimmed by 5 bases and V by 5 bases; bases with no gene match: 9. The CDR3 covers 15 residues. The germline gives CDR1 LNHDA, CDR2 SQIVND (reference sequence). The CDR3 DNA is TGTGCCAGTAGTGCCCGGACAGGGGTAAATTATGGCTACACCTTC. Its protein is CASSARTGVNYGYTF.

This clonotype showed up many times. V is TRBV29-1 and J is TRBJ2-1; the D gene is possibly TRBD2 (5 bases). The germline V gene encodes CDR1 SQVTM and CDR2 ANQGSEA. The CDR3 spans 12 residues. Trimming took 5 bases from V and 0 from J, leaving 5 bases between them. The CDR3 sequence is CSVRDSYNEQFF. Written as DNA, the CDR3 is TGCAGCGTTCGGGACTCCTACAATGAGCAGTTCTTC.

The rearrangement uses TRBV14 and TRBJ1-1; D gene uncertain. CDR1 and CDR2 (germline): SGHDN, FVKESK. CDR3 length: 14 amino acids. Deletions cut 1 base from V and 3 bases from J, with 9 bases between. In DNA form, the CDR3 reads TGTGCCAGCAGCCAAGTGGTGCAGTACACTGAAGCTTTCTTT. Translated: CASSQVVQYTEAFF.

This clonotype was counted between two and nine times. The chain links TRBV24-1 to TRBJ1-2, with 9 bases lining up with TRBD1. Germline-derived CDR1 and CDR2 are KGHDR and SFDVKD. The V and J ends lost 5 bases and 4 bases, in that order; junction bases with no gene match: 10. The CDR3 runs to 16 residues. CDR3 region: CATSGTGGSKTYGYTF. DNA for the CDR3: TGTGCCACCAGTGGCACAGGGGGCTCCAAAACCTATGGCTACACCTTC.

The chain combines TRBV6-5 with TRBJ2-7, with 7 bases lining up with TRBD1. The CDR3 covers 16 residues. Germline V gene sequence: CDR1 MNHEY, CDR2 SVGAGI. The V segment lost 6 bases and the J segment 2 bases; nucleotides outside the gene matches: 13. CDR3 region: CASSRSGQPFPYEQYF. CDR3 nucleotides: TGTGCCAGCAGCCGCTCGGGACAGCCGTTCCCCTACGAGCAGTACTTC.

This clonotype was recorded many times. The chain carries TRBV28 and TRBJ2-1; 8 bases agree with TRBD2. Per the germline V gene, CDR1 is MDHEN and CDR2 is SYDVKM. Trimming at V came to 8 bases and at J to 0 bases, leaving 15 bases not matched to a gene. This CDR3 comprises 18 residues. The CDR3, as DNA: TGTGCCAGCGAGGCCGGGGGGGCCTCCTCCACCTCCTACAATGAGCAGTTCTTC. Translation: CASEAGGASSTSYNEQFF.